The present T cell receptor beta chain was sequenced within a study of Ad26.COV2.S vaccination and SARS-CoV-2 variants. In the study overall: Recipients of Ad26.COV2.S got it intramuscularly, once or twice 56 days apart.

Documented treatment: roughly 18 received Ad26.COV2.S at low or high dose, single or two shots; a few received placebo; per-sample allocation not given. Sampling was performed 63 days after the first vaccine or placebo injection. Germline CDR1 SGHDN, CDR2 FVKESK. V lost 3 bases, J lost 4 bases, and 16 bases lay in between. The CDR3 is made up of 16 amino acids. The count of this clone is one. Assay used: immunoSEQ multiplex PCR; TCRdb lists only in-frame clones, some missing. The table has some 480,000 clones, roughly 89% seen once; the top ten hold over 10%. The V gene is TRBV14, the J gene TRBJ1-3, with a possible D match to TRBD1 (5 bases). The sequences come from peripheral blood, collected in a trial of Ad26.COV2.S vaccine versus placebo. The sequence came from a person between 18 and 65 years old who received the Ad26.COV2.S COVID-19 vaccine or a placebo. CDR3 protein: CASSQRFGGPGNTIYF. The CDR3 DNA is TGTGCCAGCAGCCAGAGGTTCGGGGGACCCGGAAACACCATATATTTT.